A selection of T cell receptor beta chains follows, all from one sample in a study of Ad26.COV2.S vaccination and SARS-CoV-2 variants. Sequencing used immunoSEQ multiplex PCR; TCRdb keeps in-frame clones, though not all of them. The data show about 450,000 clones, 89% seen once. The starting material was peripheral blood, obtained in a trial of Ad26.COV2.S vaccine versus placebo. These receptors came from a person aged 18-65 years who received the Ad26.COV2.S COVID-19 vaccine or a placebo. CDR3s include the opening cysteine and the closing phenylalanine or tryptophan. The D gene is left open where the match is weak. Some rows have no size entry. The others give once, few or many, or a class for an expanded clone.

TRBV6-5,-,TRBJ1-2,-,TGTGCCAGCAGTTACGCAGGGCGCTATGGCTACACCTTC,CASSYAGRYGYTF
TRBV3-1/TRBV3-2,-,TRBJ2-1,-,TGTGCCAGCAGCCCGCAGGCCCTGGGGCCCTACAATGAGCAGTTCTTC,CASSPQALGPYNEQFF
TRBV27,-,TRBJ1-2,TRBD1,TGTGCCAGCAGTATAGGGACAGGGTCCTATGGCTACACCTTC,CASSIGTGSYGYTF
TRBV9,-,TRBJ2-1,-,TGTGCCAGCAGTTTAAGCGGGCGAACCTACAATGAGCAGTTCTTC,CASSLSGRTYNEQFF
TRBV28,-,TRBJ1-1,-,TGTGCCAGCAGTTATGTCGCAGGGGCGAACACTGAAGCTTTCTTT,CASSYVAGANTEAFF
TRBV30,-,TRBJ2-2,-,TGTGCCTGGAGGTTGGTTGGGTACACCGGGGAGCTGTTTTTT,CAWRLVGYTGELFF
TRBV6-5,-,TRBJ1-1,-,TGTGCCAGCAGGCAGTATGGGGGGTCGGCTTTCTTT,CASRQYGGSAFF
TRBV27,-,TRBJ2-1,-,TGTGCCAGCAGGTCGGGACAACCCTGGGATGAGCAGTTCTTC,CASRSGQPWDEQFF
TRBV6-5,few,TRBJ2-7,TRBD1,TGTGCCAGCAGGACGGACAGGGGGTACGAGCAGTACTTC,CASRTDRGYEQYF
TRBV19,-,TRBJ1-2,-,TGTGCCAGTAGTATCAGGGCGGGGGCACACTATGGCTACACCTTC,CASSIRAGAHYGYTF
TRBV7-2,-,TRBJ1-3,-,TGTGCCAGCAGCTTAGGAGGTTGGGGGAGGCTGGATACGGGAAACACCATATATTTT,CASSLGGWGRLDTGNTIYF
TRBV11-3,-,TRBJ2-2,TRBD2,TGTGCCAGCAGCCCCTCCCCAGGGACTAGCGGGGGCGCGAACACCGGGGAGCTGTTTTTT,CASSPSPGTSGGANTGELFF
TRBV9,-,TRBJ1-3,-,TGTGCCAGCGCAGGGGGAAACACCATATATTTT,CASAGGNTIYF
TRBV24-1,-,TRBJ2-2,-,TGTGCCACCAGCGACCCCCGGCGGGGAAACACCGGGGAGCTGTTTTTT,CATSDPRRGNTGELFF
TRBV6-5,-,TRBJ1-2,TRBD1,TGTGCCAGCAGTAGACAGGGCGAAGACTACTATGGCTACACCTTC,CASSRQGEDYYGYTF
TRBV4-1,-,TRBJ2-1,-,TGCGCCAGCAGCCATGGAACTCCCAATGAGCAGTTCTTC,CASSHGTPNEQFF
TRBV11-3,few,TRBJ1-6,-,TGTGCCAGCAGCGGCGGGACGGCAAATTCACCCCTCCACTTT,CASSGGTANSPLHF
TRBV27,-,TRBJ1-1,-,TGTGCCAGCAGTTTATCGCACTCTCTGAACACTGAAGCTTTCTTT,CASSLSHSLNTEAFF
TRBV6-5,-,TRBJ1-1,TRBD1,TGTGCCAGCAGTTTGAGTTGGACAGGTGAAGCTTTCTTT,CASSLSWTGEAFF
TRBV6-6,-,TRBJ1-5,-,TGTGCCAGCAGCCCAGGATCCTTACAGCCCCAGCATTTT,CASSPGSLQPQHF
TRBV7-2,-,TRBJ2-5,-,TGTGCCAGCAGCTTACGGTATGACCAAGAGACCCAGTACTTC,CASSLRYDQETQYF
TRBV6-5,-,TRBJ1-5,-,TGTGCCAGCAGTCCTTATAGCAATCAGCCCCAGCATTTT,CASSPYSNQPQHF
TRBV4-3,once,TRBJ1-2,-,TGCGCCAGCAGCCAAGTTCTTGGGGGGAACTATGGCTACACCTTC,CASSQVLGGNYGYTF
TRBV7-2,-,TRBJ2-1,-,TGTGCCAGCAGCCCCGGACAGTACAATGAGCAGTTCTTC,CASSPGQYNEQFF
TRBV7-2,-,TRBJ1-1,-,TGTGCCAGCAGCTTAAGGCAGGTCTGGGGGACTGAAGCTTTCTTT,CASSLRQVWGTEAFF
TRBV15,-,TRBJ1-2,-,TGTGCCACCAGCAGAGTGCAGGGGTACGACTATGGCTACACCTTC,CATSRVQGYDYGYTF
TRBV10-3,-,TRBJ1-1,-,TGTGCCATCAGGACGGAGCGGACTGAAGCTTTCTTT,CAIRTERTEAFF
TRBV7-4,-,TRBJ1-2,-,TGTGCCAGCAGCTTCCTAGTACAGCCTAACTATGGCTACACCTTC,CASSFLVQPNYGYTF
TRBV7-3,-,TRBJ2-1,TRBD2,TGTGCCAGCAGCCCCGGACTAGCGGTATACAATGAGCAGTTCTTC,CASSPGLAVYNEQFF
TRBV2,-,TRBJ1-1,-,TGTGCCAGCAGTCAAGGTGGATGGGAAACTGAAGCTTTCTTT,CASSQGGWETEAFF
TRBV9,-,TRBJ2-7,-,TGTGCCAGCAGCGTAGACCCGTTTACCTACGAGCAGTACTTC,CASSVDPFTYEQYF
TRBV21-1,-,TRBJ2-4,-,TGTGCCAGCAGCAAAGAAGGGAGTCCCAGCGGGGGACACCTAGCCAAAAACATTCAGTACTTC,CASSKEGSPSGGHLAKNIQYF
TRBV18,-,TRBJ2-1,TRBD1,TGTGCCAGCTCAGACAGGGGCTTCGGAAATGAGCAGTTCTTC,CASSDRGFGNEQFF
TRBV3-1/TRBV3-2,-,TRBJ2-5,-,TGTGCCAGCAGCCAAGAGGGCGAAGAGACCCAGTACTTC,CASSQEGEETQYF
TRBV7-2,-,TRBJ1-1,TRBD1,TGTGCCAGCAGCTTAGCCAGGGGGACTGAAGCTTTCTTT,CASSLARGTEAFF
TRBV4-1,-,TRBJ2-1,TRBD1,TGCGCCAGCAGCCATGCCGGGATCCGGGACAGGGGGCGAAATGAGCAGTTCTTC,CASSHAGIRDRGRNEQFF
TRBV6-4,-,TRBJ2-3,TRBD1,TGTGCCAGCAGTGAGACCAGACAGGGCTCAGATACGCAGTATTTT,CASSETRQGSDTQYF
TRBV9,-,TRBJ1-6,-,TGTGCCAGCAGCCCTCCTTCGAGCGGTAATTCACCCCTCCACTTT,CASSPPSSGNSPLHF
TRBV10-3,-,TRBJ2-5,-,TGTGCCATCAGTGGGGGTGGGCAAGAGACCCAGTACTTC,CAISGGGQETQYF
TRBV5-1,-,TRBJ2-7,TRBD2,TGCGCCAGCAGCGGACTTACTAGCGGGGGGGACTACGAGCAGTACTTC,CASSGLTSGGDYEQYF
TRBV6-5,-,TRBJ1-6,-,TGTGCCAGCAGTTCTAGACGGGCCTCCTATAATTCACCCCTCCACTTT,CASSSRRASYNSPLHF
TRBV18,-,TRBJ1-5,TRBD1,TGTGCCAGCTCACCAAGAGAGGGGGCGCATCAGCCCCAGCATTTT,CASSPREGAHQPQHF
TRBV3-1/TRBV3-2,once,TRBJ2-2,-,TGTGCCAGCAGCCAAGTACAGAACACCGGGGAGCTGTTTTTT,CASSQVQNTGELFF